The T cell receptor (beta chain) under discussion was sequenced for a study of OX40 agonist ivuxolimab in advanced cancers. For the study in its entirety: Ivuxolimab was a fully human IgG2 agonistic monoclonal antibody targeting the costimulatory receptor OX40 (CD134). Intravenous ivuxolimab was administered to patients every 2 weeks at six dose levels: 0.01, 0.1, 0.3, 1.5, 3 and 10 mg/kg. Of the roughly 54 patients in dose escalation, around 20 had hepatocellular carcinoma, some 15 had melanoma, 9 had renal cell carcinoma and 9 had head and neck cancer. A male proportion of under 85% and a mean age of about 60 years, ranging from 23 to 79, were recorded for the dose-escalation cohort. Patients were allowed to have had prior anti-PD-1, anti-PD-L1 or anti-CTLA-4 therapy, and approximately 37% of the dose-escalation patients had been treated with checkpoint inhibitors. Partial responses occurred in three dose-escalation patients, of whom one had hepatocellular carcinoma and two had cutaneous melanoma. The point of sequencing TCRbeta in the periphery was to test whether ivuxolimab changed TCR sequence diversity and drove clonal T-cell expansion. The monotherapy dose-escalation portion (N of about 50 patients) of the phase I ivuxolimab trial is reported in the paper.

Patients with a history of autoimmune disease or receiving systemic immunosuppression were excluded from the trial. Peripheral blood for TCR sequencing was drawn from every dose cohort at baseline, at cycle 4 day 1 and at cycle 7 day 1. Samples were obtained from an open-label, multicenter, first-in-human phase I dose-escalation trial of ivuxolimab. Adults with locally advanced or metastatic melanoma, renal cell carcinoma, hepatocellular carcinoma or head and neck squamous cell carcinoma were enrolled in the trial. Before TCR sequencing, CD4+ T cells and CD8+ T cells were sorted from peripheral blood as separate populations. Overall results and qualifications from the work: After ivuxolimab, more expanded clones were found on average in CD8+ T cells than in CD4+ T cells. Low levels of normalized T-cell clonal expansion were also seen in some nonresponding patients. Antigen specificity was not determined for the clonally expanded peripheral T cells. Clonal expansion of both CD4+ and CD8+ blood T cells was observed from baseline to week 6 at doses 0.1 to 3.0 mg/kg. In partial responders in the 0.1-3.0 mg/kg groups, normalized peripheral clonal expansion was found to be among the lowest, especially among CD8+ T cells.

Genomic DNA was extracted from sorted cells for sequencing of the TCRbeta CDR3 region. The immunoSEQ Assay was used to sequence the TCRbeta CDR3 regions. TCRdb provides this immuneACCESS table in a form limited to in-frame rearrangements. Some clones are lacking; in checked studies, under half of them reflect an unresolved V gene, and why the rest are absent is not known. For this sample the table gives 95,000 to 100,000 clones, of which about 90% were detected only once. In total, the top ten clones hold around 1.6% of the sample. CDR1 and CDR2 were assigned from the germline V gene as SGDLS and YYNGEE. Deletion took 0 bases off V and 1 base off J, with a span of 27 bases between the germline ends. The CDR3 runs 21 amino acids, cysteine and phenylalanine included. Only the CDR3 portion is preserved as DNA: 63 bases, with reading frame beginning at the first base. Note on this clone: What antigen it recognizes has not been identified. No much larger clone is present one base from it, and per-base qualities are unavailable.

The rearrangement joined TRBV9 to TRBJ2-3, with the D segment possibly TRBD1 or TRBD2, each aligning over 6 bases. The sequence derives from an adult with an advanced solid tumor such as melanoma, head and neck, liver or kidney cancer. The source material was CD4+ or CD8+ T cells sorted from blood, sampled in a trial of the OX40 agonist ivuxolimab. The sequenced DNA: TGTGCCAGCAGCGTAGCGGTCACGGGAGCGGAGGTTAGGGGGGGCACAGATACGCAGTATTTT. Translated, this gives CASSVAVTGAEVRGGTDTQYF.